A selection of T cell receptor beta chains follows, all from one sample in a study of T cell responses to AZD1222 COVID-19 vaccine. Generated by immunoSEQ multiplex PCR, the TCRdb table keeps only in-frame clones and is missing some. The table includes roughly 120,000 clones, around 86% detected once. The sequenced sample was peripheral blood, obtained on day 0 of AZD1222 vaccination. These TCRs come from an adult in good health. CDR3s include the opening cysteine and the closing phenylalanine or tryptophan. D genes are given only for firm matches. Some rows have no size entry. The others give once, few or many, or a class for an expanded clone.

j_call v_call clone_size d_call cdr3_nt cdr3_aa
TRBJ1-2 TRBV7-9 NA TRBD1 TGTGCCAGCAGCTCGGCGGGACAGGGGTTAATCTATGGCTACACCTTC CASSSAGQGLIYGYTF
TRBJ1-2 TRBV28 NA NA TGTGCCAGCAGTTCGGTTAACTATGGCTACACCTTC CASSSVNYGYTF
TRBJ1-1 TRBV19 once NA TGTGCCAGTAGTATTGGTCCGACAGAACCACTGAACACTGAAGCTTTCTTT CASSIGPTEPLNTEAFF
TRBJ2-4 TRBV7-2 NA NA TGTGCCAGCAGCTTAGCGGTAGTAACTGGGGACATTCAGTACTTC CASSLAVVTGDIQYF
TRBJ1-5 TRBV6-5 NA NA TGTGCCAGCAGTACCCGGGGGATGAGCAATCAGCCCCAGCATTTT CASSTRGMSNQPQHF
TRBJ1-6 TRBV4-1 NA NA TGCGCCAGCAGCCAAGGGATTCACAATAATAATTCACCCCTCCACTTT CASSQGIHNNNSPLHF
TRBJ2-3 TRBV4-1 NA TRBD2 TGCGCCAGCAGCCAAGTGATACAAGTCGCGGGGGGGCCAATGCGCACAGATACGCAGTATTTT CASSQVIQVAGGPMRTDTQYF
TRBJ2-7 TRBV7-8 NA TRBD1 TGTGCCAGCAGCTTAGTGGTGGGACAGGGGACCTACGAGCAGTACTTC CASSLVVGQGTYEQYF
TRBJ2-4 TRBV2 NA NA TGTGCCAGCAGTCTCCCGGCAGGCGGAAACATTCAGTACTTC CASSLPAGGNIQYF
TRBJ2-7 TRBV6-1 NA NA TGTGCCAGCAGTGAAGTGGGCTACGAGCAGTACTTC CASSEVGYEQYF
TRBJ1-4 TRBV10-3 NA NA TGTGCCATCAGTGATCAGGGTATTGGTGAAAAACTGTTTTTT CAISDQGIGEKLFF
TRBJ1-1 TRBV25-1 NA NA TGTGCCAGCAGACTCGGGGGGCAGGGAACTGAAGCTTTCTTT CASRLGGQGTEAFF
TRBJ2-6 TRBV11-1 NA NA TGTGCCAGCAGACTTGACAGCGCTGGGGCCAACGTCCTGACTTTC CASRLDSAGANVLTF
TRBJ2-2 TRBV3-1/TRBV3-2 NA NA TGTGCCAGCAGCCAAGAGGCTTCGACTCCCACCGGGGAGCTGTTTTTT CASSQEASTPTGELFF
TRBJ1-2 TRBV27 NA NA TGTGCCAGCAGTTCGCAGGGGACCCGTGGCTATGGCTACACCTTC CASSSQGTRGYGYTF
TRBJ2-1 TRBV2 NA NA TGTGCCAGCAGGGTATGGGACGGAGATTACAATGAGCAGTTCTTC CASRVWDGDYNEQFF
TRBJ2-5 TRBV5-4 NA TRBD2 TGTGCCAGCAGCCCTTCGGGGGGGCAGGTGGAGACCCAGTACTTC CASSPSGGQVETQYF
TRBJ1-2 TRBV4-2 few NA TGTGCCAGCAGCCAAGTTGGCCGAATCAGGGAGACCCGTTATGGCTACACCTTC CASSQVGRIRETRYGYTF
TRBJ1-2 TRBV5-4 NA NA TGTGCCAGCAGCTTGGTCCAACAGAACTATGGCTACACCTTC CASSLVQQNYGYTF
TRBJ1-6 TRBV3-1/TRBV3-2 once NA TGTGCCAGCAGCCAAGATCCACCACCCCTCCACTTT CASSQDPPPLHF
TRBJ1-4 TRBV27 NA NA TGTGCCAGCAGGAAACCGGGACGGAGTAATGAAAAACTGTTTTTT CASRKPGRSNEKLFF
TRBJ1-5 TRBV6-5 NA NA TGTGCCAGCAGGACCCGAGGACAGCCCCAGCATTTT CASRTRGQPQHF
TRBJ1-2 TRBV19 NA NA TGTGCCAGTAGTATAGAACCGGACACCCTGGACTATGGCTACACCTTC CASSIEPDTLDYGYTF
TRBJ2-3 TRBV29-1 NA NA TGCAGCGTTGAAGAATTCCAATCTCTATACACAGATACGCAGTATTTT CSVEEFQSLYTDTQYF
TRBJ2-1 TRBV3-1/TRBV3-2 once TRBD1 TGTGCCAGCAGCCAGACGGGACAGCCATCCTACAATGAGCAGTTCTTC CASSQTGQPSYNEQFF
TRBJ2-2 TRBV18 NA NA TGTGCCACCAACTACAGGGTCGGGGCGGACACCGGGGAGCTGTTTTTT CATNYRVGADTGELFF
TRBJ1-3 TRBV7-2 once TRBD1 TGTGCCAGCAGTACACAGGGGTTCGGAAACACCATATATTTT CASSTQGFGNTIYF
TRBJ2-7 TRBV19 NA TRBD1 TGTGCCAGTAGTAGGTTGGGACAGGCAGTCTACGAGCAGTACTTC CASSRLGQAVYEQYF
TRBJ2-2 TRBV11-3 NA NA TGTGCCAGCAGCTTTGGCGGTGGAGGTGGTAAGAGGGAGCTGTTTTTT CASSFGGGGGKRELFF
TRBJ1-2 TRBV11-2 once NA TGTGCCAGCAGCTTAGAGAGCGGAATTAACTATGGCTACACCTTC CASSLESGINYGYTF
TRBJ2-2 TRBV5-1 NA TRBD1 TGCGCCAGCAGCTCCCGGACAGGCAACACCGGGGAGCTGTTTTTT CASSSRTGNTGELFF
TRBJ2-1 TRBV3-1/TRBV3-2 NA NA TGTGCCAGCAGCTTGGGTGGGGCCCCCAATGAGCAGTTCTTC CASSLGGAPNEQFF
TRBJ2-2 TRBV5-6 few NA TGTGCCAGCACCTTGGGACCGCACATCGGGGAGCTGTTTTTT CASTLGPHIGELFF
TRBJ2-1 TRBV4-3 NA TRBD2 TGCGCCAGCAGCCAAGAGGGAGGACTAGTCCCCAATGAGCAGTTCTTC CASSQEGGLVPNEQFF
TRBJ2-3 TRBV4-1 NA NA TGCGCCAGCAGCCCCATTTTCGGCAGTAGCACAGATACGCAGTATTTT CASSPIFGSSTDTQYF
TRBJ2-3 TRBV6-1 NA NA TGTGCCAGCAGCGAAGGATACTCCCTCACGGATACGCAGTATTTT CASSEGYSLTDTQYF
TRBJ1-5 TRBV6-1 NA TRBD1 TGTGCCAGCAGTGAACAGCCGGGACAGACACGTCCTTACAATCAGCCCCAGCATTTT CASSEQPGQTRPYNQPQHF
TRBJ2-1 TRBV27 few NA TGTGCCAGCTACAATTCCCGGGCTAATAATGAGCAGTTCTTC CASYNSRANNEQFF
TRBJ2-2 TRBV19 NA NA TGTGCCAGCTCGAGGTTCGCCGGGGAGCTGTTTTTT CASSRFAGELFF
TRBJ2-7 TRBV12-3/TRBV12-4 NA NA TGTGCCAGCAGTTTAGCTAGCCTCGAGCAGTACTTC CASSLASLEQYF
TRBJ2-3 TRBV10-3 few NA TGTGCCATCAAGTTGGACAGCACAGATACGCAGTATTTT CAIKLDSTDTQYF
TRBJ1-2 TRBV6-1 NA NA TGTGCCAGCAGTGAAGGTAGGAGACAGACGGGATGGCACTATGGCTACACCTTC CASSEGRRQTGWHYGYTF
TRBJ1-5 TRBV5-1 NA NA TGCGCCAGCAGGGAGGGTACGACCAATCAGCCCCAGCATTTT CASREGTTNQPQHF
TRBJ1-1 TRBV28 NA TRBD1 TGTGCCAGCAGCCGGACAGGGCGAAACACTGAAGCTTTCTTT CASSRTGRNTEAFF
TRBJ1-1 TRBV7-2 NA TRBD1 TGTGCCAGCAGCAAACAGGGGGCGATCAACACTGAAGCTTTCTTT CASSKQGAINTEAFF
TRBJ1-2 TRBV11-2 NA NA TGTGCCAGCAGCGAGGGCCCTGACAACCCACCCCACAACTATGGCTACACCTTC CASSEGPDNPPHNYGYTF
TRBJ1-1 TRBV9 NA NA TGTGCCAGCAGCCCCGGGCAAGTAAGCACTGAAGCTTTCTTT CASSPGQVSTEAFF
TRBJ1-2 TRBV5-6 few NA TGTGCCAGCAGCCCCTGGGGGAGCAAATATGGCTACACCTTC CASSPWGSKYGYTF
TRBJ1-1 TRBV18 once NA TGTGCCAGCTCACCGCGGGATAACACTGAAGCTTTCTTT CASSPRDNTEAFF
TRBJ2-2 TRBV5-1 NA NA TGCGCCAGCAGCCTCCTAGTTGGGGCCGGGGAGCTGTTTTTT CASSLLVGAGELFF
TRBJ2-4 TRBV19 NA NA TGTGCCAGTAGTATGGGGATTAACATTCAGTACTTC CASSMGINIQYF